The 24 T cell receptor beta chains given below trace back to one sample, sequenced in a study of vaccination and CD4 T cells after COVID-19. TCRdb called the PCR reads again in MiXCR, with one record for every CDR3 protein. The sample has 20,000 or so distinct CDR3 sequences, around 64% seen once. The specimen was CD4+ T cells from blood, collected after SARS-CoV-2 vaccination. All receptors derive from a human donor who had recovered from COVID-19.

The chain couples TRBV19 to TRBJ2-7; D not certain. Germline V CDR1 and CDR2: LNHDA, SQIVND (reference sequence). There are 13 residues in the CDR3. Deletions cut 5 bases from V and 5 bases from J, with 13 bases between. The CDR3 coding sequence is TGTGCCAGTAGTTCCCTTGACTCTCACGAGCAGTACTTC. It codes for CASSSLDSHEQYF.

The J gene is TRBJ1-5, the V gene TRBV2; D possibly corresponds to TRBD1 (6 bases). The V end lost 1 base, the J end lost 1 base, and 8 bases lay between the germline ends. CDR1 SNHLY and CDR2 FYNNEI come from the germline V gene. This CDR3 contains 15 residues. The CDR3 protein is CASSEVRGSNQPQHF. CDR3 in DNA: TGTGCCAGCAGTGAAGTCAGGGGAAGCAATCAGCCCCAGCATTTT.

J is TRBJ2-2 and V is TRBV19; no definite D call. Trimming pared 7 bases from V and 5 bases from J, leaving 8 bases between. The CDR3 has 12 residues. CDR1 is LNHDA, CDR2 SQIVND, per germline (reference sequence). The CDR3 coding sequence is TGTGCCAGTAAACGGGTAACCGGGGAGCTGTTTTTT. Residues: CASKRVTGELFF.

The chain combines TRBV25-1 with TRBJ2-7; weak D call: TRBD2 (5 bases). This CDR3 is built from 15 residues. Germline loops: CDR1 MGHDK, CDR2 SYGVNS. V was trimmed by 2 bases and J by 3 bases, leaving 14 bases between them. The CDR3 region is CASSETLSGDYEQYF. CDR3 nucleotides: TGTGCCAGCAGTGAAACACTATCCGGGGACTACGAGCAGTACTTC.

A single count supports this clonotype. CDR3 sequence reads: CASSPDSLGEQYF. The CDR3 DNA reads TGTGCCAGCAGCCCCGACTCCCTTGGGGAGCAGTACTTC. This rearrangement joins TRBV6-2 or TRBV6-3 to TRBJ2-7; D gene ambiguous. The CDR3 has 13 amino acids. Germline V gene sequence: CDR1 MNHEY, CDR2 SVGEGT. V lost 6 bases, J lost 7 bases, and 16 bases lay in between.

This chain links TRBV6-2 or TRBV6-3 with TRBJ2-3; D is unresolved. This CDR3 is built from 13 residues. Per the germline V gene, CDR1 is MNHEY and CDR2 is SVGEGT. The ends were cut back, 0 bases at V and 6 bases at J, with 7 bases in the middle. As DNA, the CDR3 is TGTGCCAGCAGTTACTCGAAGGGCGATACGCAGTATTTT. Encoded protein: CASSYSKGDTQYF.

Here the CDR3 reads CASSMSGKGSYEQYF. In DNA form, the CDR3 reads TGTGCCAGTAGTATGAGTGGTAAGGGATCCTACGAGCAGTACTTC. The V and J genes are TRBV19 and TRBJ2-7; no reliable D call. Germline V gene lookup returns CDR1 LNHDA and CDR2 SQIVND (reference sequence). There are 15 residues in the CDR3. Trimming took off 3 bases at V and 1 base at J, with 13 bases between the two ends. Drawing the rest from reference TRBV19 and TRBJ2-7, the complete variable domain is DGGITQSPKYLFRKEGQNVTLSCEQNLNHDAMYWYRQDPGQGLRLIYYSQIVNDFQKGDIAEGYSVSREKKESFPLTVTSAQKNPTAFYLCASSMSGKGSYEQYFGPGTRLTVT.

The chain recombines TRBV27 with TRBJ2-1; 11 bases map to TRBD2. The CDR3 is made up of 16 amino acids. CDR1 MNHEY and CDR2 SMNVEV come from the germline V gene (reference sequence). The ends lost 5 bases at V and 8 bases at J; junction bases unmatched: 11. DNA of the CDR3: TGTGCCAGCAGTCACCCAACTAGCGGGAGTTCGTATGAGCAGTTCTTC. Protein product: CASSHPTSGSSYEQFF.

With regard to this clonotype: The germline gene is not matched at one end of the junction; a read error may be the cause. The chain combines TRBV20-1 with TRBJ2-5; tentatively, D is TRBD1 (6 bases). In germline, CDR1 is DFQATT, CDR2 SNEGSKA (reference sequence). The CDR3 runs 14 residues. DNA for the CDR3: TGCAGTGGTAGAATTGGGGGACAAGGAGAGACCCAGTACTTC. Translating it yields CSGRIGGQGETQYF.

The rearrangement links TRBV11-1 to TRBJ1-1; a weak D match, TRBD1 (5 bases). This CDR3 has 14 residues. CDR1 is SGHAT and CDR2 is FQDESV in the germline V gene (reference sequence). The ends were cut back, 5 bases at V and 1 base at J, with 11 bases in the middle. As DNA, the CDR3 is TGTGCCAGCAGCAGGGGACGGCAGAACACTGAAGCTTTCTTT. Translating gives CASSRGRQNTEAFF.

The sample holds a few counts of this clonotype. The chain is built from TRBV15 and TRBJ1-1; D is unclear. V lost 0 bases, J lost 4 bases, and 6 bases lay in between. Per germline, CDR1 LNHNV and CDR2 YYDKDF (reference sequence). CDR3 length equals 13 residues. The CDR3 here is CATSRDRSTEAFF. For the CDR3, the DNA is TGTGCCACCAGCAGAGATCGGTCCACTGAAGCTTTCTTT. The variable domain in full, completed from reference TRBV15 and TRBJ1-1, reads DAMVIQNPRYQVTQFGKPVTLSCSQTLNHNVMYWYQQKSSQAPKLLFHYYDKDFNNEADTPDNFQSRRPNTSFCFLDIRSPGLGDTAMYLCATSRDRSTEAFFGQGTRLTVV.

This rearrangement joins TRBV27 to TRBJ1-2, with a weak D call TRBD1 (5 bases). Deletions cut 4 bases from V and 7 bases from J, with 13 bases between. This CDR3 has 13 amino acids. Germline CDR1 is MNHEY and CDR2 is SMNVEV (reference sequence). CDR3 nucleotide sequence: TGTGCCAGCAGTTACCGAGGACAAGGTGGCTACACCTTC. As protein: CASSYRGQGGYTF.

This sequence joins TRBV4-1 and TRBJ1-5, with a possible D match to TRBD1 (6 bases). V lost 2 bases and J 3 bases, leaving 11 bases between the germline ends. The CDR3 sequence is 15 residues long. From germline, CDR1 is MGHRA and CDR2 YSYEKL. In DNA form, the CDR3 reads TGCGCCAGCAGCCAACATGGACAGAACAATCAGCCCCAGCATTTT. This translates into CASSQHGQNNQPQHF.

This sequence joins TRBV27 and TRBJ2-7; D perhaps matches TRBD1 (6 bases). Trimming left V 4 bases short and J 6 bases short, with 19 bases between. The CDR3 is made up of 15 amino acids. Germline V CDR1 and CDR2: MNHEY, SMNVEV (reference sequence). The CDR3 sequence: CASSSGQPGSSEQYF. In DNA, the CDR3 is TGTGCCAGCAGTTCAGGACAGCCGGGGAGCAGCGAGCAGTACTTC.

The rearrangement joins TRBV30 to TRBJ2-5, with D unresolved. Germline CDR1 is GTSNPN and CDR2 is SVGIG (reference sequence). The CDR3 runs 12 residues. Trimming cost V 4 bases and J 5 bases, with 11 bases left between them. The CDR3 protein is CAWNFLGETQYF. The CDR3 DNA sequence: TGTGCCTGGAACTTTCTGGGCGAGACCCAGTACTTC.

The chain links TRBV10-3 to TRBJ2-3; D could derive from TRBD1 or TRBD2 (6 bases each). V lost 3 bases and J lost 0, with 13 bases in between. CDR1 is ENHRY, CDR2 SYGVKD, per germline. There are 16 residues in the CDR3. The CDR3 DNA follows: TGTGCCATCAGTGAATGGGGGGCAGGGAGCACAGATACGCAGTATTTT. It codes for CAISEWGAGSTDTQYF.

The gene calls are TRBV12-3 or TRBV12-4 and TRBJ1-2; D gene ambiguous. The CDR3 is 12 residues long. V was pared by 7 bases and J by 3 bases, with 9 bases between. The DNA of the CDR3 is TGTGCCAGCACAGGCCTCGACTATGGCTACACCTTC. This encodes CASTGLDYGYTF.

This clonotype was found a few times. DNA of the CDR3: TGCAGTGCTAGAGAGGGCACAGCTGATGGCTACACCTTC. This sequence encodes CSAREGTADGYTF. This rearrangement joins TRBV20-1 to TRBJ1-2; D unclear. CDR3 length: 13 amino acids. Between the trimmed V and J ends, which lost 0 bases and 6 bases, there was a span of 11 bases. Germline V gives CDR1 DFQATT, CDR2 SNEGSKA (reference sequence).

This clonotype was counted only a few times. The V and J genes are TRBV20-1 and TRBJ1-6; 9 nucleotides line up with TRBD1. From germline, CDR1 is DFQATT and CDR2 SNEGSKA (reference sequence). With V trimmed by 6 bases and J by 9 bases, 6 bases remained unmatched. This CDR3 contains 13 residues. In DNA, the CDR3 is TGCAGTGCAACCGGGACAGGGACTTCACCCCTCCACTTT. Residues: CSATGTGTSPLHF.

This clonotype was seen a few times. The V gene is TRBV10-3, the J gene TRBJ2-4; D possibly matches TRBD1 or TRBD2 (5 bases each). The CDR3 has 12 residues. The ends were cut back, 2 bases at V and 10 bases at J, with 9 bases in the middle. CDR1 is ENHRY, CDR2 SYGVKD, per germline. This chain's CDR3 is CAISEEGRIQYF. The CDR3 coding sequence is TGTGCCATCAGTGAGGAGGGACGGATTCAGTACTTC.

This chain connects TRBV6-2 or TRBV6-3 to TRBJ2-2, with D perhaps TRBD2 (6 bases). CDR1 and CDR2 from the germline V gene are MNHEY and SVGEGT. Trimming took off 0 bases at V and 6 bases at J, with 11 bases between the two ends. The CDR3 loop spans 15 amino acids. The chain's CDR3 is CASSYSGGRAGELFF. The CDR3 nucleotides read TGTGCCAGCAGTTACTCGGGAGGCCGAGCCGGGGAGCTGTTTTTT.

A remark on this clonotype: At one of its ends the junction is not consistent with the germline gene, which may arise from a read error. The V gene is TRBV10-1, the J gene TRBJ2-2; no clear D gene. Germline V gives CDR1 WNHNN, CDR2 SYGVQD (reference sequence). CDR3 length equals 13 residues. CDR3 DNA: TGCGCCAGCCAAGGACGTAACACCCGGGAGCTGTTTTTT. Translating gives CASQGRNTRELFF.

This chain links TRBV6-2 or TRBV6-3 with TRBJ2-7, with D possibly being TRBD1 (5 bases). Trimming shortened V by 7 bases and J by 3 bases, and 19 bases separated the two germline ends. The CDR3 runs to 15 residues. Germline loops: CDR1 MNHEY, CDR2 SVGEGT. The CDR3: CASTEGVALFYEQYF. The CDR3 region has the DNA TGTGCCAGCACCGAAGGGGTCGCATTATTCTACGAGCAGTACTTC.

The CDR3 DNA sequence: TGTGCCAGCGCCCTGGACAGGGGGGTTAGGACCGGGGAGCTGTTTTTT. This gives the protein CASALDRGVRTGELFF. This chain uses TRBV7-9 with TRBJ2-2, with 10 bases matching TRBD1. The CDR3 has 16 residues. Germline CDR1 and CDR2: SEHNR and FQNEAQ (reference sequence). V gave up 8 bases and J gave up 5 bases; unmatched junction bases: 11. Full variable domain (remainder filled in from reference TRBV7-9 and TRBJ2-2): DTGVSQNPRHKITKRGQNVTFRCDPISEHNRLYWYRQTLGQGPEFLTYFQNEAQLEKSRLLSDRFSAERPKGSFSTLEIQRTEQGDSAMYLCASALDRGVRTGELFFGEGSRLTVL.